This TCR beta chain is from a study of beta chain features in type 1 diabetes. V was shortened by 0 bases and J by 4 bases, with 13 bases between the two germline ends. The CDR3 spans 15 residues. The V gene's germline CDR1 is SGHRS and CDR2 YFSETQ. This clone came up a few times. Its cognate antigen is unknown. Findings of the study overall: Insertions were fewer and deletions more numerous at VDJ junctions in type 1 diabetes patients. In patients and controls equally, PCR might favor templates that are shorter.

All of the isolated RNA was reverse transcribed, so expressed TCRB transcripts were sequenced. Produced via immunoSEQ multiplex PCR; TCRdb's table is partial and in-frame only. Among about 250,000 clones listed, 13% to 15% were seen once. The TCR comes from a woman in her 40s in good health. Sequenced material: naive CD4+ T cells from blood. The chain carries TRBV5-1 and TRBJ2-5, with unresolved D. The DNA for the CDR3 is TGCGCCAGCAGCTTGGGTTCCCAAAGGAGAGAGACCCAGTACTTC. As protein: CASSLGSQRRETQYF.